The present entry profiles one T cell receptor beta chain with its context. This sample was included in a study of cytomegalovirus exposure and HLA in healthy donors. Turning to the study itself: Of roughly 400 genotyped donors, around 80% grouped in the Caucasian-associated ancestry cluster.

The CDR3 covers 14 residues. Germline CDR1 SGHDT, CDR2 YYEEEE. Trimming shortened V by 6 bases and J by 0 bases, and 13 bases separated the two germline ends. Use of 60 Vbeta and 13 Jbeta primers characterized the PCR. The table came from immunoSEQ multiplex PCR; TCRdb's copy has only in-frame clones and leaves some out. The table lists some 170,000 clones, nearly 80% of them singletons. The sequence came from a female donor in good health and CMV-seronegative. The sequenced sample consisted of PBMCs. The V gene is TRBV5-6, the J gene TRBJ2-7, with a possible D match to TRBD1 (5 bases). CDR3 sequence reads: CASTSTVPSYEQYF. DNA for the CDR3: TGTGCCAGCACCTCGACAGTACCCTCCTACGAGCAGTACTTC.